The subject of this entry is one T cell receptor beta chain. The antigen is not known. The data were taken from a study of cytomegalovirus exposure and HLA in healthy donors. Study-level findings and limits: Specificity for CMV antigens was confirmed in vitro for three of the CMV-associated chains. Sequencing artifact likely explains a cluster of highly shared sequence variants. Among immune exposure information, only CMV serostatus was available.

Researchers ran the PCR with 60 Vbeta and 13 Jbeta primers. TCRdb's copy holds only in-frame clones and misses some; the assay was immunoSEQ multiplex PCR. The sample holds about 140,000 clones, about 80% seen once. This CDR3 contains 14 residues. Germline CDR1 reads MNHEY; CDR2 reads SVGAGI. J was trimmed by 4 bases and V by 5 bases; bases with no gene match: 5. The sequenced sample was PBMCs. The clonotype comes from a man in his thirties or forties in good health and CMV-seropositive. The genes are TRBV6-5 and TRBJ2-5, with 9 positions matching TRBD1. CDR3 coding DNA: TGTGCCAGCAGTGGGACAGGGCCCGTAGAGACCCAGTACTTC. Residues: CASSGTGPVETQYF.